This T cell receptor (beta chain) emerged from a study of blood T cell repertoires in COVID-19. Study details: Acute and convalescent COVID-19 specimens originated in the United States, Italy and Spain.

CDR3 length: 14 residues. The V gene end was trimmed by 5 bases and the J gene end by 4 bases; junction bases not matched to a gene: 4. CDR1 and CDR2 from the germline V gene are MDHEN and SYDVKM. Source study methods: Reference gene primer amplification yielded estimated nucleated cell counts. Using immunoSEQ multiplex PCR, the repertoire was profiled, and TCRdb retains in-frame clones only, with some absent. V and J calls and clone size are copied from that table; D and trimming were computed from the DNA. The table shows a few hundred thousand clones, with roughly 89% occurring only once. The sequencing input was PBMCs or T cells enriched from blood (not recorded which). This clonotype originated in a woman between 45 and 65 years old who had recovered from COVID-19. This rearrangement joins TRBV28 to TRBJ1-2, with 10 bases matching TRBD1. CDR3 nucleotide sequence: TGTGCCAGCAGTCCGACAGGGGGCGGCTATGGCTACACCTTC. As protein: CASSPTGGGYGYTF.